The 15 T cell receptor beta chains given below trace back to one sample, sequenced in a study of sequential checkpoint blockade in melanoma. Sequenced by immunoSEQ multiplex PCR; TCRdb stores in-frame clones only, minus some. The data show roughly 20,000 clones, around 30% seen once. Treatment denoted: randomized to nivolumab then ipilimumab (arm A) or the reverse (arm B). Material: tumor tissue (inferred from file names), obtained from a patient given nivolumab and ipilimumab in sequence. Every receptor here comes from a human donor with melanoma.

The chain employs TRBV10-2 and TRBJ1-1; D is unclear. The CDR3 is 12 residues long. Germline lookup yields CDR1 WSHSY and CDR2 SAAADI. Trimming left V 3 bases short and J 2 bases short, with 4 bases between. The CDR3 DNA sequence: TGCGCCAGCAGTGATCCCAACACTGAAGCTTTCTTT. Translated, it gives CASSDPNTEAFF.

The rearrangement links TRBV14 to TRBJ2-6; the D is unclear. Trimming left V 1 base short and J 3 bases short, with 10 bases between. This CDR3 spans 16 amino acids. The germline CDR1 and CDR2 sequences are SGHDN and FVKESK. The CDR3 DNA is TGTGCCAGCAGCCAAGTCCCAGGTTTTGGGGCCAACGTCCTGACTTTC. Its protein product is CASSQVPGFGANVLTF.

This clone was seen only a few times. The V and J genes are TRBV15 and TRBJ2-5; weak D call: TRBD2 (6 bases). CDR3 size: 15 residues. V dropped 0 bases and J dropped 0 bases, with 8 bases sitting between them. Germline V gives CDR1 LNHNV, CDR2 YYDKDF (reference sequence). In nucleotides, the CDR3 is TGTGCCACCAGCAGAGATGCGGGGTACCAAGAGACCCAGTACTTC. This encodes CATSRDAGYQETQYF.

Note on this clone: A read error may produce the germline difference seen at one junction end. J is TRBJ2-1 and V is TRBV6-8; a possible D gene is TRBD2 (5 bases). The CDR3 spans 13 residues. The germline CDR1 and CDR2 sequences are MNHGY and SAAAGT. CDR3 DNA sequence: TGTGCCATCAGTGGGCTAGCTGTTAATGAGCAGTTCTTC. Protein sequence: CAISGLAVNEQFF.

The chain uses TRBV6-8 and TRBJ1-5; D perhaps matches TRBD1 (5 bases). The CDR3 runs 15 residues. Germline CDR1 MNHGY, CDR2 SAAAGT. V lost 6 bases and J 3 bases, leaving 15 bases between the germline ends. This CDR3 is CASSHLQEINQPQHF. CDR3 nucleotides: TGTGCCAGCAGCCACCTACAGGAGATCAATCAGCCCCAGCATTTT.

The rearrangement uses TRBV4-1 and TRBJ2-2, with 12 positions matching TRBD2. Germline V gene sequence: CDR1 MGHRA, CDR2 YSYEKL. This CDR3 spans 17 amino acids. V lost 3 bases, J lost 1 base, and 3 bases stayed unmatched. The CDR3 protein is CASSQELAGGNTGELFF. CDR3 nucleotide sequence: TGCGCCAGCAGCCAGGAACTAGCGGGAGGGAACACCGGGGAGCTGTTTTTT.

This chain connects TRBV19 to TRBJ1-4, with 9 positions matching TRBD1. V dropped 7 bases and J dropped 6; count of bases not matched to a gene: 6. The CDR3 contains 14 residues. Germline loops: CDR1 LNHDA, CDR2 SQIVND (reference sequence). As DNA, the CDR3 is TGTGCCAGTACCGACTGGACAGGGGATGAAAAACTGTTTTTT. As protein: CASTDWTGDEKLFF.

This clone was counted between two and nine times. The chain recombines TRBV19 with TRBJ1-2; 8 nucleotides align to TRBD1. The germline V gene encodes CDR1 LNHDA and CDR2 SQIVND (reference sequence). The CDR3 loop spans 14 amino acids. V dropped 8 bases and J dropped 5; count of bases not matched to a gene: 10. CDR3 sequence reads: CASRDGQGYYGYTF. The CDR3 coding sequence is TGTGCCAGTCGGGATGGACAGGGATATTATGGCTACACCTTC. Full variable domain (outside the CDR3, taken from reference TRBV19 and TRBJ1-2): DGGITQSPKYLFRKEGQNVTLSCEQNLNHDAMYWYRQDPGQGLRLIYYSQIVNDFQKGDIAEGYSVSREKKESFPLTVTSAQKNPTAFYLCASRDGQGYYGYTFGSGTRLTVV.

This clone was picked up many times. This chain links TRBV11-3 with TRBJ2-7; D possibly corresponds to TRBD2 (7 bases). Trimming removed 3 bases at V and 5 bases at J, with 14 bases between. The length of the CDR3 is 14 residues. Germline CDR1 is SGHNT and CDR2 is YENEEA. The CDR3 sequence is CASSLRGGANEQYF. CDR3 nucleotides: TGTGCCAGCAGCTTGCGAGGGGGGGCAAACGAGCAGTACTTC. Variable domain in full (rest from reference TRBV11-3 and TRBJ2-7): EAGVVQSPRYKIIEKKQPVAFWCNPISGHNTLYWYLQNLGQGPELLIRYENEEAVDDSQLPKDRFSAERLKGVDSTLKIQPAELGDSAVYLCASSLRGGANEQYFGPGTRLTVT.

The table lists this clone with many counts. The chain combines TRBV7-5 with TRBJ1-1; the tabulated D call, TRBD1, remains unverified against the DNA. TRBV7-5 is reported as a pseudogene. This CDR3 contains 16 residues. The CDR3 sequence: CASSLGTGHKTTEAFF. The CDR3 DNA reads TGTGCCAGCAGCTTAGGGACAGGGCATAAGACTACTGAAGCTTTCTTT.

The chain joins TRBV6-8 to TRBJ2-2, with D tentatively TRBD1 (5 bases). CDR1 is MNHGY and CDR2 is SAAAGT in the germline V gene. CDR3 size: 15 residues. V was shortened by 5 bases and J by 4 bases, with 14 bases between the two germline ends. CDR3 nucleotide sequence: TGTGCCAGCAGTGTACAAACAGGATCCACCGGGGAGCTGTTTTTT. The encoded protein is CASSVQTGSTGELFF.

The chain uses TRBV11-3 and TRBJ2-2; D gene ambiguous. Trimming took 3 bases from V and 5 from J, leaving 16 bases between them. This CDR3 has 16 residues. Germline CDR1 and CDR2: SGHNT and YENEEA. This CDR3 reads CASSLRSPGGTGELFF. In DNA form, the CDR3 reads TGTGCCAGCAGCTTGAGGTCACCCGGTGGAACCGGGGAGCTGTTTTTT.

This chain links TRBV6-8 with TRBJ2-7; a weak D match, TRBD1 (5 bases). Trimming removed 8 bases from V and 3 bases from J, with 17 bases in between. The CDR3 contains 14 residues. The germline V gene encodes CDR1 MNHGY and CDR2 SAAAGT. The CDR3 DNA reads as TGTGCCAGCGGAAGGGGCAGTTTAATCTACGAGCAGTACTTC. Its protein product is CASGRGSLIYEQYF.

A few counts support this clone. The V call is TRBV19, the J call TRBJ1-5; D call uncertain. Germline loops: CDR1 LNHDA, CDR2 SQIVND (reference sequence). The CDR3 is 15 residues long. V lost 1 base to trimming and J lost 2 bases, with 9 bases between them. In nucleotides, the CDR3 is TGTGCCAGTAGTATAGCTAAGGGAGGCAATCAGCCCCAGCATTTT. Amino acids: CASSIAKGGNQPQHF.

This clone was observed a few times. The chain recombines TRBV4-1 with TRBJ2-5; TRBD2 agrees at 10 bases. Unmatched junction bases numbered 8, after V lost 3 bases and J lost 4 bases. The germline CDR1 and CDR2 sequences are MGHRA and YSYEKL. The CDR3 length is 16 residues. The CDR3 region has the DNA TGCGCCAGCAGCCAGGGTAGCGGGGGGCTTGGAGAGACCCAGTACTTC. Its protein is CASSQGSGGLGETQYF.